These 18 T cell receptor beta chains originate from one sample sequenced in a study of blood T cell repertoires in COVID-19. Assay used: immunoSEQ multiplex PCR; TCRdb lists only in-frame clones, some missing. The sample has 150,000 to 200,000 clones, more than 85% seen once. Input material: PBMCs or T cells enriched from blood (not recorded which). The receptors were sampled from a woman aged 35 to 49 in a cohort exposed to, infected with or recovered from COVID-19 (not recorded which).

This chain uses TRBV5-6 with TRBJ1-2; D may be TRBD1 (5 bases). Trimming pared 4 bases from V and 5 bases from J, leaving 21 bases between. This CDR3 contains 16 residues. The germline CDR1 and CDR2 sequences are SGHDT and YYEEEE. The CDR3 region has the DNA TGTGCCAGCAGCCAGGTCGTTGGGGCCCGACCGTATGGCTACACCTTC. Its translation: CASSQVVGARPYGYTF.

The chain couples TRBV5-1 to TRBJ2-7, with 7 bases lining up with TRBD2. The V gene's germline CDR1 is SGHRS and CDR2 YFSETQ. The CDR3 runs to 17 residues. The junction had 9 bases not matched to a gene; V was cut back by 0 bases and J by 0 bases. The DNA of the CDR3 is TGCGCCAGCAGCTTGGTCGGCGCGGGAGACCTCTCCTACGAGCAGTACTTC. Translating gives CASSLVGAGDLSYEQYF. The variable domain in full, with the rest retrieved from reference TRBV5-1 and TRBJ2-7, is KAGVTQTPRYLIKTRGQQVTLSCSPISGHRSVSWYQQTPGQGLQFLFEYFSETQRNKGNFPGRFSGRQFSNSRSEMNVSTLELGDSALYLCASSLVGAGDLSYEQYFGPGTRLTVT.

The rearrangement links TRBV7-2 to TRBJ1-2, with 8 bases identical to TRBD1. Germline V gives CDR1 SGHTA, CDR2 FQGNSA. This CDR3 has 16 amino acids. Trimming removed 4 bases from V and 5 bases from J; junction bases left unmatched: 12. CDR3 bases: TGTGCCAGCAGCTCCTATCAGGGGGCCTCTATTTATGGCTACACCTTC. Translating it yields CASSSYQGASIYGYTF.

J is TRBJ2-2 and V is TRBV7-9; D is possibly TRBD1 (6 bases). The CDR3 spans 16 residues. Deletions cut 4 bases from V and 0 bases from J, with 12 bases between. Germline V gene lookup returns CDR1 SEHNR and CDR2 FQNEAQ (reference sequence). DNA of the CDR3: TGTGCCAGCAGCTCGTACAGGGAAACGAACACCGGGGAGCTGTTTTTT. The encoded protein is CASSSYRETNTGELFF. The variable domain in full, completed from reference TRBV7-9 and TRBJ2-2, reads DTGVSQNPRHKITKRGQNVTFRCDPISEHNRLYWYRQTLGQGPEFLTYFQNEAQLEKSRLLSDRFSAERPKGSFSTLEIQRTEQGDSAMYLCASSSYRETNTGELFFGEGSRLTVL.

The chain couples TRBV29-1 to TRBJ2-7, with D possibly matching TRBD2 (6 bases). The V end lost 0 bases, the J end lost 3 bases, and 9 bases lay between the germline ends. The CDR3 sequence is 13 residues long. The germline V gene has CDR1 SQVTM and CDR2 ANQGSEA. CDR3 protein: CSVEDRRVYEQYF. The CDR3 DNA sequence: TGCAGCGTTGAAGATAGGAGGGTCTACGAGCAGTACTTC.

This clone was picked up one time. This chain connects TRBV28 to TRBJ1-5, with 7 bases matching TRBD1. There are 14 residues in the CDR3. CDR1 MDHEN and CDR2 SYDVKM come from the germline V gene. J lost 9 bases, V lost 5 bases, and 10 bases had no gene match. The CDR3 DNA is TGTGCCAGCAGTCTGCGACAGGGAAGTATGCCCCAGCATTTT. It is translated as CASSLRQGSMPQHF.

In this sample, this clone turned up once. The genes are TRBV7-8 and TRBJ2-7; possibly TRBD2 for D (6 bases). Looked up from germline, CDR1 is SGHVS and CDR2 is FQNEAQ. The CDR3 is 14 amino acids. V dropped 1 base and J dropped 5 bases, with 12 bases sitting between them. CDR3 loop: CASSLGSREDEQYF. The CDR3 DNA is TGTGCCAGCAGCTTAGGGAGCAGGGAGGACGAGCAGTACTTC.

The chain recombines TRBV19 with TRBJ1-1, with D maybe TRBD1 (6 bases). Looked up from germline, CDR1 is LNHDA and CDR2 is SQIVND (reference sequence). V was shortened by 9 bases and J by 1 base, with 21 bases between the two germline ends. The CDR3 covers 16 residues. The CDR3 is CASELRGYESNTEAFF. CDR3 DNA sequence: TGTGCCAGCGAACTCAGGGGATACGAGTCGAACACTGAAGCTTTCTTT. The whole variable domain, remainder taken from reference TRBV19 and TRBJ1-1, is DGGITQSPKYLFRKEGQNVTLSCEQNLNHDAMYWYRQDPGQGLRLIYYSQIVNDFQKGDIAEGYSVSREKKESFPLTVTSAQKNPTAFYLCASELRGYESNTEAFFGQGTRLTVV.

The chain couples TRBV5-1 to TRBJ1-1; D possibly corresponds to TRBD1 (6 bases). CDR3 length: 16 amino acids. The V and J ends lost 4 bases and 0 bases respectively, with 16 bases between them. Per the germline V gene, CDR1 is SGHRS and CDR2 is YFSETQ. The CDR3 DNA reads as TGCGCCAGCAGCCTATCAGGGGCGCGCATGAACACTGAAGCTTTCTTT. Its translation: CASSLSGARMNTEAFF. Together with reference TRBV5-1 and TRBJ1-1, the CDR3 gives the full variable domain: KAGVTQTPRYLIKTRGQQVTLSCSPISGHRSVSWYQQTPGQGLQFLFEYFSETQRNKGNFPGRFSGRQFSNSRSEMNVSTLELGDSALYLCASSLSGARMNTEAFFGQGTRLTVV.

The CDR3 region is CASSRDSSGNTIYF. The CDR3 DNA is TGTGCCAGCAGCAGGGACAGCTCTGGAAACACCATATATTTT. J is TRBJ1-3 and V is TRBV14; 7 bases agree with TRBD1. CDR1 and CDR2 from the germline V gene are SGHDN and FVKESK. This CDR3 is 14 amino acids long. V was clipped by 5 bases and J by 0 bases; unmatched bases: 1.

As for this clone: The sample has other DNA sequences that encode this CDR3 too. The chain joins TRBV5-1 to TRBJ1-1, with D tentatively TRBD1 (5 bases). The germline V and J ends were trimmed by 2 bases and 0 bases, with 8 bases remaining between them. This CDR3 comprises 14 residues. Germline V gives CDR1 SGHRS, CDR2 YFSETQ. The CDR3 DNA sequence: TGCGCCAGCAGCTTAACAGGAATGAACACTGAAGCTTTCTTT. Its translation is CASSLTGMNTEAFF.

The genes are TRBV28 and TRBJ1-2; D may be TRBD1 (6 bases). CDR3 length: 15 residues. The V end was cut by 5 bases, the J end by 0 bases, with 13 bases between. Germline V gene data show CDR1 as MDHEN and CDR2 as SYDVKM. This chain's CDR3 is CASSPSRTANYGYTF. The CDR3 coding sequence is TGTGCCAGCAGTCCCTCACGGACAGCTAACTATGGCTACACCTTC.

CDR3 amino acids: CASTTSWGESEAFF. The CDR3 DNA sequence: TGTGCCAGCACCACCTCTTGGGGGGAGTCTGAAGCTTTCTTT. The chain employs TRBV6-5 and TRBJ1-1; D possibly corresponds to TRBD1 (5 bases). There are 14 residues in the CDR3. V lost 7 bases and J lost 6, with 18 bases in between. Germline V gives CDR1 MNHEY, CDR2 SVGAGI.

The chain carries TRBV9 and TRBJ1-1; no clear D gene. From germline, CDR1 is SGDLS and CDR2 YYNGEE. V shed 2 bases and J shed 1 base, with 6 bases lying between them. The CDR3 loop spans 13 amino acids. The CDR3 here is CASSVSGNTEAFF. The CDR3 coding sequence is TGTGCCAGCAGCGTTTCAGGGAACACTGAAGCTTTCTTT.

This clone was counted once. The chain joins TRBV19 to TRBJ1-1, with D possibly TRBD1 on 5 matching bases. This CDR3 region has 12 residues. The V and J ends lost 10 bases and 4 bases respectively, with 13 bases between them. Germline assignment: CDR1 LNHDA and CDR2 SQIVND (reference sequence). The CDR3 sequence is CATSTAFTEAFF. As DNA, the CDR3 is TGTGCCACCTCGACAGCTTTCACTGAAGCTTTCTTT.

The J gene is TRBJ2-2, the V gene TRBV19; TRBD1 might be the D (6 bases). Germline values: CDR1 LNHDA, CDR2 SQIVND (reference sequence). This CDR3 is 13 amino acids long. Trimming stripped 5 bases from V and 6 bases from J, with 10 bases between. CDR3 nucleotides: TGTGCCAGTAGTCACAGGGCGGCCGGGGAGCTGTTTTTT. It codes for CASSHRAAGELFF.

The chain is built from TRBV4-2 and TRBJ1-1; 8 bases map to TRBD1. Germline CDR1 reads LGHNA; CDR2 reads YNFKEQ. The V and J ends lost 0 bases and 1 base, in that order; junction bases with no gene match: 4. The CDR3 covers 16 residues. The CDR3 nucleotides read TGTGCCAGCAGCCAAGAGACAGGGGAAAGGAACACTGAAGCTTTCTTT. Protein: CASSQETGERNTEAFF.

V is TRBV3-1 (or the pseudogene TRBV3-2) and J is TRBJ2-7; TRBD2 agrees at 14 bases. The CDR3 totals 16 residues. CDR1 is LGHDT, CDR2 YNNKEL, per germline (reference sequence). V trimming: 2 bases; J trimming: 4 bases; junction bases outside the gene matches: 4. The CDR3 sequence: CASSQLGLAGVYEQYF. The CDR3 DNA follows: TGTGCCAGCAGCCAACTGGGACTAGCGGGGGTATACGAGCAGTACTTC.